This record concerns one T cell receptor (beta chain) sequence. The CDR3 is made up of 13 amino acids. CDR1 and CDR2 from the germline V gene are LGHNA and YSLEER. Trimming removed 4 bases at V and 0 bases at J, with 5 bases between. The data are from a study of blood T cell repertoires in COVID-19. In the study overall: Acute and convalescent COVID-19 specimens originated in the United States, Italy and Spain. T cells, B-cell-depleted T cells, or PBMCs provided the cDNA or gDNA that served as material.

In the authors' methods: Amplifying reference gene primers gave estimates of nucleated cell counts. The data were produced by immunoSEQ multiplex PCR, yet TCRdb's version contains in-frame clones alone and is incomplete. V, J and clone size were drawn from that table, and D and trimming were deduced from the DNA. The sample has about 290,000 clones, roughly 90% seen once; the top ten hold less than 3%. The sequenced material came from peripheral blood. The rearrangement uses TRBV4-3 and TRBJ2-3; D remains ambiguous. This TCR came from a woman aged 30 to 39 with active or convalescent COVID-19. CDR3 sequence (DNA): TGCGCCAGCAGCCCTTCTAGCACAGATACGCAGTATTTT. Its translation: CASSPSSTDTQYF.